This T cell receptor (beta chain) appears in the sequencing data of a study of early T cells in non-severe SARS-CoV-2 infection. TCRdb fed the 5' RACE reads into MiXCR, producing one record per CDR3 protein. The top ten hold 5% to 7.5% of the sample, which has tens of thousands of distinct CDR3 sequences, 12% to 15% seen once. Germline V gives CDR1 DFQATT, CDR2 SNEGSKA (reference sequence). V was clipped by 6 bases and J by 3 bases, with 18 bases between them. This CDR3 region has 15 residues. This clonotype was observed a handful of times. The sequence came from an adult who was a healthcare worker with PCR-confirmed SARS-CoV-2 infection or an uninfected control (not recorded which). Sequencing was performed on whole blood. The chain employs TRBV20-1 and TRBJ2-1; tentative D call: TRBD2 (7 bases). The CDR3 DNA sequence: TGCAGTGCGGAGTCCCTCGGGGGGCACTACAATGAGCAGTTCTTC. Its translation is CSAESLGGHYNEQFF.